The following is a TCR beta chain sequence with its context. The entry originates in a study of blood T cell repertoires in COVID-19. About the study: COVID-19 samples collected from the United States, Italy and Spain covered acute and convalescent phases. PBMCs, B-cell-depleted T cells, or T cells provided the cDNA or gDNA that made up the material.

Original methodology: By means of reference gene primer amplification, nucleated cell counts were estimated. Clones were read by immunoSEQ multiplex PCR, and TCRdb kept only the in-frame ones, dropping some. V, J and clone size were drawn from that table, and D and trimming were deduced from the DNA. Among more than 300,000 clones listed, approximately 91% were seen once. Patients in Seattle were enrolled during active infection, then followed longitudinally. Trimming at V came to 6 bases and at J to 0 bases, leaving 4 bases not matched to a gene. From germline, CDR1 is MNHEY and CDR2 SVGAGI. CDR3 length equals 15 residues.

The genes are TRBV6-5 and TRBJ1-1; 10 nucleotides match TRBD1. The sequencing input was peripheral blood. The origin of this receptor is a woman aged 70 to 79 with COVID-19, enrolled during active disease. CDR3 in amino acids: CASRRQGAMNTEAFF. CDR3 sequence (DNA): TGTGCCAGCAGAAGACAGGGGGCAATGAACACTGAAGCTTTCTTT.